Shown below are 3 T cell receptor beta chains from a single sample sequenced in a study of beta chain features in type 1 diabetes. Study results and caveats: TCRB CDR3 length was moderately but significantly reduced in all four CD4+ subsets of Type 1 diabetes patients.

Expressed TCRB transcripts were sequenced because the isolated RNA had all been reverse transcribed beforehand. Sequenced by immunoSEQ multiplex PCR; TCRdb stores in-frame clones only, minus some. The data show approximately 150,000 clones, about 13% seen once. No cognate antigen is known for these TCRs. Material: central memory CD4+ T cells from blood. These receptors were obtained from a man younger than 35 with type 1 diabetes.

Here the CDR3 reads CASSSRTAKNIQYF. DNA of the CDR3: TGTGCCAGCAGTTCCCGGACAGCTAAAAACATTCAGTACTTC. The chain recombines TRBV27 with TRBJ2-4, with D maybe TRBD1 (6 bases). Germline assignment: CDR1 MNHEY and CDR2 SMNVEV (reference sequence). Trimming shortened V by 4 bases and J by 4 bases, and 11 bases separated the two germline ends. This CDR3 has 14 amino acids.

A few counts support this clone. V is TRBV29-1 and J is TRBJ2-3; unclear D gene. V lost 4 bases to trimming and J lost 3 bases, with 14 bases between them. Germline lookup yields CDR1 SQVTM and CDR2 ANQGSEA. This CDR3 has 14 residues. CDR3 residues: CSVGTTFLTDTQYF. The CDR3 DNA sequence: TGCAGCGTTGGAACGACATTTCTAACAGATACGCAGTATTTT.

This clone was seen ten or more times. The chain recombines TRBV30 with TRBJ1-5; D not resolved. The CDR3 sequence is 15 residues long. The germline V gene has CDR1 GTSNPN and CDR2 SVGIG (reference sequence). Between the trimmed V and J ends, which lost 3 bases and 5 bases, there was a span of 17 bases. The CDR3 protein is CAWSKGRARDQPQHF. CDR3 sequence (DNA): TGTGCCTGGAGCAAGGGTCGCGCTAGGGATCAGCCCCAGCATTTT. Drawing the rest from reference TRBV30 and TRBJ1-5, the complete variable domain is SQTIHQWPATLVQPVGSPLSLECTVEGTSNPNLYWYRQAAGRGLQLLFYSVGIGQISSEVPQNLSASRPQDRQFILSSKKLLLSDSGFYLCAWSKGRARDQPQHFGDGTRLSIL.